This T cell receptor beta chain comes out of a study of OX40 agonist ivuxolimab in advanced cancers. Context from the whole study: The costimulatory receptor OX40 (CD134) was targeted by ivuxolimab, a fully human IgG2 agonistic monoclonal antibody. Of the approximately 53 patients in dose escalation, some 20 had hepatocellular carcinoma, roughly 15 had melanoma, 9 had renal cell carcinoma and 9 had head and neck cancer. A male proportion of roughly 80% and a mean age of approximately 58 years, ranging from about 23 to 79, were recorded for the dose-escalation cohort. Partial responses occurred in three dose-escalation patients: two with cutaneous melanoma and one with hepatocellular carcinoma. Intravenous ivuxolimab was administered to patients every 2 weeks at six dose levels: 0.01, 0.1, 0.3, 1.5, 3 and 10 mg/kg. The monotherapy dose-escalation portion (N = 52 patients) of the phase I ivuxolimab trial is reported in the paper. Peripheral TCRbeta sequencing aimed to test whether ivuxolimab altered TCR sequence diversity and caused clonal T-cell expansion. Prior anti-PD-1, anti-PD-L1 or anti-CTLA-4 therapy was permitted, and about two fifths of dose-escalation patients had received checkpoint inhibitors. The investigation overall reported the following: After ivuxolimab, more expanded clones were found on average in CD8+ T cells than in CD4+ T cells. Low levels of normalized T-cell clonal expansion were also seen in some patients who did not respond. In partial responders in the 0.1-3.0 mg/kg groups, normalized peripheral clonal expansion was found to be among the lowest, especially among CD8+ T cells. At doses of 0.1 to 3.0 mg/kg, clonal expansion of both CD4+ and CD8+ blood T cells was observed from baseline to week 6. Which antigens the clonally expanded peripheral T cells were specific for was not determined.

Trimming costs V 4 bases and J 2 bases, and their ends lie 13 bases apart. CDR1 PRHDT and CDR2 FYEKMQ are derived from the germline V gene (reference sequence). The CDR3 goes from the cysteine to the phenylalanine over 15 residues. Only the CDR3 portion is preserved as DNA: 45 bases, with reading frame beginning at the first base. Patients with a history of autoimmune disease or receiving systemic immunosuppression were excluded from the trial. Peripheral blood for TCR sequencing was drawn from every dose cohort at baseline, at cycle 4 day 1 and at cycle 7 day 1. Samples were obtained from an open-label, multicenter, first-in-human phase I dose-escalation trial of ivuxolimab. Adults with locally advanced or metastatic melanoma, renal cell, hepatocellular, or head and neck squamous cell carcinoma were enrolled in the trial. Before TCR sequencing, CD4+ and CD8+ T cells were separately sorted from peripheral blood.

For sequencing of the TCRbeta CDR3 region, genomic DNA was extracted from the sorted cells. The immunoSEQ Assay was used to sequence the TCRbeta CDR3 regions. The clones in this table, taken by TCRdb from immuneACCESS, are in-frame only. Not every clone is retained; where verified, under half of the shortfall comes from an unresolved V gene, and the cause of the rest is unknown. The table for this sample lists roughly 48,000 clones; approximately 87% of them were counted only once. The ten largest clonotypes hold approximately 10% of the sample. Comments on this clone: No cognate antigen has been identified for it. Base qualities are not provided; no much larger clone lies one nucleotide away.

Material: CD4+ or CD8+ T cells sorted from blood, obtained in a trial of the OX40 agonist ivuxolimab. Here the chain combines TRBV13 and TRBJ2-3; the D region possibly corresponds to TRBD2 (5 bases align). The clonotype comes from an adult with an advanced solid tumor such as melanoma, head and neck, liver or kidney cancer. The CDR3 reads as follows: CASSSELEATDTQYF. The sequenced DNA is TGTGCCAGCAGCTCGGAACTGGAGGCCACAGATACGCAGTATTTT.